A single sample gave rise to the 29 T cell receptor beta chains below, sequenced in a study of CD8+CD57+ T cells in acquired aplastic anemia. According to the study, genomic DNA was the template for TCR beta VDJ and CDR3 profiling. TCRdb processed the reads anew with MiXCR; each CDR3 protein has one entry. This table has about 150,000 distinct CDR3 sequences, just over 50% appearing once. Flow cytometry had shown expanded CD8+CD57+ cells in the patients chosen for sequencing. Sequences were obtained from sorted CD4+, CD8+, or CD8+CD57+ T cells (not recorded which) from PBMCs. The receptors here all came from a human donor with aplastic anemia.

Comments on this clonotype: A much larger clone sits a single nucleotide away, making a read error possible. The chain combines TRBV5-4 with TRBJ1-1; no clear D gene. CDR1 SGHNT and CDR2 YYREEE come from the germline V gene (reference sequence). Trimming removed 0 bases at V and 6 bases at J, with 15 bases between. The CDR3 length is 15 residues. The CDR3 nucleotides read TGTGCCAGCAGCTTGGGGGGAATGGTGGATGCTGAAGCTTTCTTT. The encoded protein is CASSLGGMVDAEAFF.

This chain connects TRBV7-8 to TRBJ2-3; D unresolved. This CDR3 region has 12 residues. The V gene lost 5 bases and the J gene lost 4 bases, with 7 bases spanning the gap. Germline values: CDR1 SGHVS, CDR2 FQNEAQ. CDR3 region: CASSPPPDTQYF. For the CDR3, the DNA is TGTGCCAGCAGCCCCCCCCCAGATACGCAGTATTTT.

This clonotype was seen at least ten times. This chain links TRBV29-1 with TRBJ2-3; D not resolved. Per germline, CDR1 SQVTM and CDR2 ANQGSEA. Trimming pared 3 bases from V and 3 bases from J, leaving 13 bases between. This CDR3 has 14 residues. The CDR3 loop reads CSVEMTPHTDTQYF. CDR3 in DNA: TGCAGCGTTGAGATGACACCGCATACAGATACGCAGTATTTT.

Only a few counts were recorded for this clonotype. The V call is TRBV5-4, the J call TRBJ2-7; 15 nucleotides align to TRBD2. Per germline, CDR1 SGHNT and CDR2 YYREEE (reference sequence). CDR3 length equals 18 residues. The V segment lost 3 bases and the J segment 0 bases; nucleotides outside the gene matches: 7. The CDR3 is CASSWTSGGAIGSYEQYF. CDR3 nucleotide sequence: TGTGCCAGCAGCTGGACTAGCGGGGGGGCCATAGGCTCCTACGAGCAGTACTTC.

V gene TRBV7-3 combines with J gene TRBJ2-3; 9 bases are shared with TRBD1. The CDR3 covers 14 residues. V trimming: 5 bases; J trimming: 4 bases; junction bases outside the gene matches: 4. Germline V gene sequence: CDR1 SGHTA, CDR2 FQGTGA. CDR3 sequence (DNA): TGTGCCAGCAGCCAGGGACAGGGAGCAGATACGCAGTATTTT. Encoded protein: CASSQGQGADTQYF.

This chain joins TRBV19 and TRBJ2-5, with D perhaps TRBD1 (6 bases). Germline V lookup: CDR1 LNHDA, CDR2 SQIVND (reference sequence). The CDR3 sequence is 15 residues long. Trimming pared 6 bases from V and 5 bases from J, leaving 19 bases between. The CDR3 DNA sequence: TGTGCCAGTAGCAATATCGAAGGGGGTCGGGAGACCCAGTACTTC. It specifies CASSNIEGGRETQYF.

This clonotype came up a few times. The CDR3 protein is CAISEARGMNTEAFF. The CDR3 coding sequence is TGTGCCATCAGTGAGGCCCGAGGGATGAACACTGAAGCTTTCTTT. The rearrangement uses TRBV10-3 and TRBJ1-1; D unclear. The CDR3 is 15 residues long. Trimming took off 2 bases at V and 0 bases at J, with 10 bases between the two ends. CDR1 and CDR2 from the germline V gene are ENHRY and SYGVKD.

This chain uses TRBV24-1 with TRBJ2-1; D is undetermined. The CDR3 is 15 residues long. Per germline, CDR1 KGHDR and CDR2 SFDVKD. The germline V and J ends were trimmed by 1 base and 5 bases, with 11 bases remaining between them. CDR3 sequence (DNA): TGTGCCACCAGTGATTTTCGCACAGTCGACAATGAGCAGTTCTTC. The encoded protein is CATSDFRTVDNEQFF.

The CDR3 here is CASSATRDRGYTEAFF. DNA of the CDR3: TGTGCCAGCAGTGCGACCCGGGACAGGGGGTATACTGAAGCTTTCTTT. This rearrangement joins TRBV25-1 to TRBJ1-1, with 11 bases fitting TRBD1. The CDR3 loop spans 16 amino acids. CDR1 MGHDK and CDR2 SYGVNS come from the germline V gene. With 4 bases clipped from V and 5 bases from J, the junction kept 9 bases outside the gene matches.

This clonotype has more than one count but fewer than ten. The rearrangement links TRBV15 to TRBJ2-6; no clear D. CDR1 is LNHNV and CDR2 is YYDKDF in the germline V gene (reference sequence). V was pared by 6 bases and J by 4 bases, with 16 bases between. The CDR3 has 16 residues. CDR3 protein: CATSSHSGSGANVLTF. CDR3 nucleotide sequence: TGTGCCACCAGTAGTCATTCTGGGTCCGGGGCCAACGTCCTGACTTTC.

This clonotype came up once. The chain combines TRBV29-1 with TRBJ1-1; a possible D gene is TRBD1 (5 bases). The length of the CDR3 is 14 residues. In germline, CDR1 is SQVTM, CDR2 ANQGSEA. Trimming stripped 0 bases from V and 7 bases from J, with 15 bases between. This CDR3 is CSVEDQRGTNEAFF. CDR3 nucleotide sequence: TGCAGCGTTGAAGATCAACGGGGGACGAATGAAGCTTTCTTT.

The chain links TRBV10-3 to TRBJ2-3; 9 bases are a match to TRBD2. The CDR3 loop spans 15 amino acids. The germline CDR1 and CDR2 sequences are ENHRY and SYGVKD. V dropped 5 bases and J dropped 0; count of bases not matched to a gene: 3. As DNA, the CDR3 is TGTGCCATCAGTAGGGGACTAGCTAGCACAGATACGCAGTATTTT. It yields the protein CAISRGLASTDTQYF.

The V call is TRBV7-9, the J call TRBJ2-7; possibly TRBD1 for D (6 bases). Germline CDR1 reads SEHNR; CDR2 reads FQNEAQ (reference sequence). CDR3 length: 11 amino acids. Trimming cost V 11 bases and J 0 bases, with 8 bases left between them. The CDR3 here is CAAGDSYEQYF. The CDR3 DNA reads TGTGCCGCAGGGGACTCCTACGAGCAGTACTTC.

On this clonotype itself: An end of the junction does not agree with germline; a read error may underlie this. The chain links TRBV19 to TRBJ2-7; 10 nucleotides align to TRBD1. Germline V CDR1 and CDR2: LNHDA, SQIVND (reference sequence). The CDR3 sequence is 14 residues long. The CDR3 sequence is CASSTGTGAYEQHF. Here the CDR3 DNA reads TGTGCCAGTAGTACCGGGACAGGGGCCTACGAGCAGCACTTC.

This clonotype has ten or more counts. The chain carries TRBV4-2 and TRBJ2-5; 9 nucleotides line up with TRBD2. This CDR3 is built from 16 residues. CDR1 is LGHNA, CDR2 YNFKEQ, per germline. Unmatched junction bases numbered 9, after V lost 0 bases and J lost 7 bases. CDR3 DNA sequence: TGTGCCAGCAGCCAAGAAGCGGCGGGGGGGGAAGGGACCCAGTACTTC. Translating it yields CASSQEAAGGEGTQYF.

The rearrangement joins TRBV7-8 to TRBJ2-7; 8 positions agree with TRBD1. This CDR3 is 14 amino acids long. The V gene's germline CDR1 is SGHVS and CDR2 FQNEAQ. Losses at the gene ends were 5 bases for V and 2 bases for J; bases not matched to a gene: 5. CDR3 sequence: CASSIPGGPYEQYF. CDR3 in DNA: TGTGCCAGCAGCATCCCAGGGGGCCCCTACGAGCAGTACTTC.

This sequence joins TRBV11-2 and TRBJ2-3; D ambiguous. Trimming removed 5 bases at V and 2 bases at J, with 14 bases between. Germline CDR1 and CDR2: SGHAT and FQNNGV. This CDR3 comprises 15 residues. CDR3 sequence: CASSRRLPPTDTQYF. As DNA, the CDR3 is TGTGCCAGCAGCCGGAGACTCCCGCCCACAGATACGCAGTATTTT.

This clonotype has a count of ten or more. This chain joins TRBV20-1 and TRBJ2-7; 9 nucleotides line up with TRBD2. Trimming cost V 2 bases and J 1 base; bases outside gene matches: 9. CDR1 and CDR2 (germline): DFQATT, SNEGSKA (reference sequence). The CDR3 consists of 16 residues. CDR3 sequence: CSARSPASGDSYEQYF. DNA of the CDR3: TGCAGTGCTAGATCCCCGGCTAGCGGGGATTCCTACGAGCAGTACTTC.

This clonotype showed up many times. A read error may explain this, as a much larger clone is one base away. As the CDR3 is not closed by the conserved phenylalanine or tryptophan, this likely results from a read error. CDR3 sequence reads: CASSDSPGGYNEQFL. CDR3 sequence (DNA): TGTGCCAGCAGTGACTCTCCGGGGGGATACAATGAGCAGTTCCTC. The chain employs TRBV6-4 and TRBJ2-1, with TRBD2 identical over 7 bases. The CDR3 is 15 residues long. Germline trimming cut 0 bases from V and 4 bases from J; bases unmatched to any gene: 3. CDR1 MRHNA and CDR2 SNTAGT come from the germline V gene.

This clonotype was observed a handful of times. The chain combines TRBV7-8 with TRBJ1-6; 8 bases align to TRBD1. The CDR3 is 14 residues long. Germline CDR1 and CDR2: SGHVS and FQNEAQ. With 5 bases clipped from V and 9 bases from J, the junction kept 6 bases outside the gene matches. The CDR3 sequence is CASSRTGNVSPLHF. Here the CDR3 DNA reads TGTGCCAGCAGCCGGACAGGGAATGTTTCACCCCTCCACTTT.

Notes on this clonotype: An end of the junction differs from the germline gene, which may be a read error. CDR3 sequence: CSARDPGAGETQYF. In DNA form, the CDR3 reads TGCAGCGCTAGAGATCCGGGAGCGGGAGAGACCCAGTACTTC. This sequence joins TRBV20-1 and TRBJ2-5; D is perhaps TRBD2 (6 bases). The CDR3 covers 14 residues. Germline values: CDR1 DFQATT, CDR2 SNEGSKA (reference sequence).

The chain has TRBV10-3 and TRBJ2-3; unclear D gene. The CDR3 is made up of 13 amino acids. Trimming stripped 3 bases from V and 7 bases from J, with 11 bases between. From germline, CDR1 is ENHRY and CDR2 SYGVKD. CDR3 DNA: TGTGCCATCAGTGAAGGGCAAGCTAATACGCAGTATTTT. It encodes CAISEGQANTQYF.

The chain couples TRBV2 to TRBJ2-7; D possibly corresponds to TRBD1 (5 bases). CDR1 and CDR2 from the germline V gene are SNHLY and FYNNEI. This CDR3 spans 13 amino acids. V was pared by 2 bases and J by 7 bases, with 12 bases between. CDR3 region: CASSETGMEEQYF. In DNA form, the CDR3 reads TGTGCCAGCAGTGAAACAGGAATGGAAGAGCAGTACTTC.

This clonotype was found a few times. The V gene is TRBV20-1, the J gene TRBJ2-3; 7 bases map to TRBD1. Per the germline V gene, CDR1 is DFQATT and CDR2 is SNEGSKA (reference sequence). This CDR3 is 15 amino acids long. J was trimmed by 2 bases and V by 2 bases; bases with no gene match: 7. The CDR3 loop reads CSARIGTELTDTQYF. The CDR3 region has the DNA TGCAGTGCTAGAATTGGGACAGAACTCACAGATACGCAGTATTTT.

V usage is TRBV7-9 and J usage is TRBJ2-7; D could derive from TRBD1 or TRBD2 (6 bases each). The germline V and J ends were trimmed by 5 bases and 6 bases, with 14 bases remaining between them. The germline gives CDR1 SEHNR, CDR2 FQNEAQ (reference sequence). The CDR3 runs to 13 residues. CDR3 sequence: CASSGGTRSEQYF. The CDR3 nucleotides are TGTGCCAGCAGCGGCGGGACACGCAGCGAGCAGTACTTC. Full variable domain (remainder filled in from reference TRBV7-9 and TRBJ2-7): DTGVSQNPRHKITKRGQNVTFRCDPISEHNRLYWYRQTLGQGPEFLTYFQNEAQLEKSRLLSDRFSAERPKGSFSTLEIQRTEQGDSAMYLCASSGGTRSEQYFGPGTRLTVT.

The J gene is TRBJ1-2, the V gene TRBV12-3 or TRBV12-4; D is perhaps TRBD1 (5 bases). This CDR3 is built from 16 residues. The V end lost 5 bases, the J end lost 4 bases, and 20 bases lay between the germline ends. CDR3 loop: CASSALWVQGSYGYTF. DNA of the CDR3: TGTGCCAGCAGTGCCTTATGGGTGCAGGGTAGCTATGGCTACACCTTC.

Details on this clonotype: This may arise from a read error, as a much more abundant clone is one base away. The CDR3 nucleotides read TGTGCCAGCAGCTTCCGGCAGGGAGCGGATATGCAGTATTTT. Amino acids: CASSFRQGADMQYF. This rearrangement joins TRBV5-4 to TRBJ2-3; the D call may be TRBD1 or TRBD2 (5 bases each). The CDR3 runs to 14 residues. Germline CDR1 and CDR2: SGHNT and YYREEE (reference sequence).

J is TRBJ1-3 and V is TRBV11-1, with D tentatively TRBD1 (6 bases). Trimming took 3 bases from V and 0 from J, leaving 12 bases between them. Germline lookup yields CDR1 SGHAT and CDR2 FQDESV (reference sequence). This CDR3 has 16 residues. Here the CDR3 reads CASSFTGTTSGNTIYF. In DNA, the CDR3 is TGTGCCAGCAGCTTTACCGGGACAACCTCTGGAAACACCATATATTTT.

This clonotype was counted at least ten times. V is TRBV4-2 and J is TRBJ2-7, with 11 nucleotides matching TRBD1. V gave up 4 bases and J gave up 5 bases; unmatched junction bases: 10. The CDR3 consists of 16 residues. Germline V gene data show CDR1 as LGHNA and CDR2 as YNFKEQ. The CDR3 nucleotides read TGTGCCAGCAGCCCTTCCGGGACAGGGGGACGGGACGAGCAGTACTTC. It translates to CASSPSGTGGRDEQYF.